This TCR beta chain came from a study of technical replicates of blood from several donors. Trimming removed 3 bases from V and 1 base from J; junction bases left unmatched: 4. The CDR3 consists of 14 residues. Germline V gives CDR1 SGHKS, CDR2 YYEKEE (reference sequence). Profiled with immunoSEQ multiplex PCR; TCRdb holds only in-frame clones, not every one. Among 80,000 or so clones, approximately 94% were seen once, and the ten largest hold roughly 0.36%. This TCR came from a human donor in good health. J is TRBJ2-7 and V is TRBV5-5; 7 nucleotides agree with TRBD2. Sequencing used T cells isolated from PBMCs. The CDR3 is CASSWTGGSYEQYF. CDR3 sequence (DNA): TGTGCCAGCAGCTGGACCGGGGGGTCCTACGAGCAGTACTTC.